This passage covers 11 T cell receptor beta chains from one sample sequenced in a study of a mutant IDH1 vaccine in newly diagnosed glioma. Stated time point: week 5, during vaccination. All doses held 300 ug of mutant IDH1 20-mer peptide, with topical imiquimod. TCRdb's copy holds only in-frame clones and misses some; the assay was immunoSEQ multiplex PCR. The data contain about 59,000 clones, 90% of them singletons. Antigens for these TCRs are unknown. Sequences were derived from PBMCs, sampled from a glioma patient whose treatment included an IDH1 peptide vaccine. The receptors were gathered from a woman aged 40 to 50 with glioma.

This chain joins TRBV2 and TRBJ2-7, with no clear D. This CDR3 region has 12 residues. Trimming left V 8 bases short and J 0 bases short, with 8 bases between. Germline V gene sequence: CDR1 SNHLY, CDR2 FYNNEI. The CDR3 nucleotides read TGTGCCAGCCAGCTTGTCTCCTACGAGCAGTACTTC. Its protein is CASQLVSYEQYF.

The chain combines TRBV5-1 with TRBJ2-5; D is perhaps TRBD2 (5 bases). The germline gives CDR1 SGHRS, CDR2 YFSETQ. Between the trimmed V and J ends, which lost 4 bases and 4 bases, there was a span of 11 bases. There are 13 residues in the CDR3. CDR3 residues: CASSRDWGETQYF. In nucleotides, the CDR3 is TGCGCCAGCAGCCGGGATTGGGGAGAGACCCAGTACTTC.

The J gene is TRBJ2-3, the V gene TRBV7-3; TRBD2 aligns across 9 bases. J was trimmed by 0 bases and V by 1 base; bases with no gene match: 8. The CDR3 consists of 18 residues. Germline CDR1 is SGHTA and CDR2 is FQGTGA. The CDR3 is CASSLIGGTSGSTDTQYF. The CDR3 coding sequence is TGTGCCAGCAGCTTAATTGGGGGCACTAGCGGGAGCACAGATACGCAGTATTTT.

V and J are TRBV28 and TRBJ1-3; D may be TRBD1 (6 bases). Germline V gene sequence: CDR1 MDHEN, CDR2 SYDVKM. The CDR3 is 15 residues long. The V and J ends lost 8 bases and 4 bases respectively, with 18 bases between them. The CDR3 here is CASSPLRGQGNTIYF. CDR3 sequence (DNA): TGTGCCAGCTCACCCCTCCGGGGGCAAGGAAACACCATATATTTT.

J is TRBJ1-4 and V is TRBV18; D gene uncertain. Germline lookup yields CDR1 KGHSH and CDR2 LQKENI. The length of the CDR3 is 13 residues. V was pared by 5 bases and J by 5 bases, with 9 bases between. The CDR3 here is CASSSSSNEKLFF. The CDR3 DNA is TGTGCCAGCTCATCGTCCAGCAATGAAAAACTGTTTTTT.

The chain combines TRBV4-1 with TRBJ2-5, with 14 bases fitting TRBD2. CDR3 length: 17 amino acids. The V segment lost 5 bases and the J segment 9 bases; nucleotides outside the gene matches: 14. Germline values: CDR1 MGHRA, CDR2 YSYEKL. CDR3 nucleotide sequence: TGCGCCAGCAGCAAGGGACTAGCGGGGGTTATTAACGGGGCCCAGTACTTC. Its translation is CASSKGLAGVINGAQYF.

This clone has just one count. The chain is built from TRBV7-9 and TRBJ1-1; 8 nucleotides match TRBD1. The ends lost 7 bases at V and 1 base at J; junction bases unmatched: 11. Germline loops: CDR1 SEHNR, CDR2 FQNEAQ (reference sequence). The CDR3 covers 16 residues. The CDR3 DNA sequence: TGTGCCAGCACGCCTCTCCTCGGACAGGGGAACACTGAAGCTTTCTTT. This codes for CASTPLLGQGNTEAFF.

This clone came up a few times. The CDR3 sequence is CARSLGAPTISNQPQHF. The CDR3 nucleotides are TGTGCCAGAAGCTTAGGGGCACCCACGATTAGCAATCAGCCCCAGCATTTT. The chain recombines TRBV7-5 with TRBJ1-5; the DNA was not compared with TRBD1, the D call given in the table. TRBV7-5 counts as a pseudogene. The CDR3 totals 17 residues.

The CDR3 DNA reads as TGTGCCAGCAGACTCTCAGGGAACTATGGCTACACCTTC. Translated, it gives CASRLSGNYGYTF. V and J are TRBV6-1 and TRBJ1-2; a weak D match, TRBD1 (5 bases). Between the trimmed V and J ends, which lost 6 bases and 2 bases, there was a span of 10 bases. This CDR3 has 13 amino acids. From germline, CDR1 is MNHNS and CDR2 SASEGT.

V is TRBV10-3 and J is TRBJ2-3; D might be TRBD1 (5 bases). The germline gives CDR1 ENHRY, CDR2 SYGVKD. The CDR3 contains 14 residues. V was clipped by 6 bases and J by 0 bases, with 10 bases between them. The CDR3 region is CAIRTGTSTDTQYF. The CDR3 DNA follows: TGTGCCATCAGAACAGGCACTAGCACAGATACGCAGTATTTT.

J is TRBJ2-2 and V is TRBV27, with 10 bases identical to TRBD1. The CDR3 length is 16 residues. The J segment lost 4 bases and the V segment lost 3 bases, leaving 5 bases of the junction unmatched. The germline V gene has CDR1 MNHEY and CDR2 SMNVEV (reference sequence). The CDR3 protein is CASSFFGTGVTGELFF. In DNA form, the CDR3 reads TGTGCCAGCAGTTTCTTTGGGACAGGGGTCACCGGGGAGCTGTTTTTT.